The 27 T cell receptor beta chains below were found in one sample sequenced in a study of tumor-infiltrating lymphocytes in primary liver carcinoma (dated by TCRdb to about 2017). Without any cell sorting, total RNA and DNA were co-extracted from roughly 21-30 mg of bulk tissue using the AllPrep DNA/RNA mini kit. Sequenced using an Illumina HiSeq 2500. Using a constant-region primer and ProtoScript II reverse transcriptase, TCRbeta-specific cDNA was reverse-transcribed from approximately 0.55 ug total RNA. Three nested multiplex PCR rounds, following a slightly modified ARM-PCR procedure, were used to build the TCRbeta libraries. Each of the first two PCR rounds ran for about 10 cycles and used multiplex TRBV1-TRBV30 forward primers together with a Cbeta reverse primer. TCRdb trimmed the raw reads at Q25, called clones with MiXCR and kept productive beta chains. Duplicate CDR3 protein sequences are folded into a single record with the most common DNA and genes. This sample is represented by about 59,000 distinct CDR3 sequences; about two thirds of them were singletons. The biggest ten clones account for around 60% of the sample.

Sample: liver tumor tissue from sampling region 2. What the cell subset or site label conveys for this sample: tumor region T2, inferior pole. Receptors originate from a man between 35 and 55 years old with primary liver carcinoma and hepatitis B virus infection.

Of note for this clonotype: Mismatch with germline at one junction end may stem from a read error. The chain has TRBV6-2 or TRBV6-3 and TRBJ1-1; D is ambiguous. The CDR3 covers 12 residues. Germline V lookup: CDR1 MNHEY, CDR2 SVGEGT. The CDR3 nucleotides are TGTGCCAGCAGTTACATCAACATTGAAGCTTTCTTT. This codes for CASSYINIEAFF.

This clonotype was seen at least ten times. The gene calls are TRBV10-3 and TRBJ2-1, with D possibly TRBD1 on 5 matching bases. Germline lookup yields CDR1 ENHRY and CDR2 SYGVKD. The CDR3 has 20 amino acids. V lost 6 bases to trimming and J lost 5 bases, with 32 bases between them. The CDR3 DNA reads as TGTGCCATCAGCCAAGGGGTGGCTAGTAGTCAAGGCCCCGGCCACAATGAGCAGTTCTTC. This gives the protein CAISQGVASSQGPGHNEQFF.

Turning to this clonotype: The junction departs from the called germline gene at one end, perhaps through a read error. The J gene is TRBJ2-1, the V gene TRBV6-5, with TRBD1 identical over 9 bases. The length of the CDR3 is 15 residues. Germline lookup yields CDR1 MNHEY and CDR2 SVGAGI. The CDR3: CASTNPGQGDDERFF. The CDR3 DNA reads as TGTGCCAGCACCAACCCGGGACAGGGTGACGATGAGCGGTTCTTC.

This clonotype was seen just once. An end of the junction differs from the germline gene, which may be a read error. This chain links TRBV11-3 with TRBJ2-3, with unresolved D. The CDR3 covers 15 residues. Germline CDR1 reads SGHNT; CDR2 reads YENEEA. CDR3 sequence: CVSCLESGRTDTRYF. For the CDR3, the DNA is TGTGTCAGCTGCTTAGAGTCCGGGCGCACAGATACGCGGTATTTT.

On this clonotype: One end of the junction does not line up with germline, which may come from a read error. This chain joins TRBV29-1 and TRBJ2-3, with D unresolved. The germline gives CDR1 SQVTM, CDR2 ANQGSEA. This CDR3 is built from 13 residues. CDR3 in amino acids: CSVATAPGDTKYF. The CDR3 DNA sequence: TGCAGCGTTGCAACAGCCCCAGGAGATACGAAGTATTTT.

This clonotype came up once. The chain uses TRBV7-9 and TRBJ2-3; TRBD2 is a possible D gene (5 bases). V was clipped by 5 bases and J by 2 bases, with 14 bases between them. The CDR3 spans 15 residues. Per germline, CDR1 SEHNR and CDR2 FQNEAQ (reference sequence). CDR3 sequence: CASSLRDSDTDTQYF. The CDR3 nucleotides are TGTGCCAGCAGCCTACGGGATAGCGACACAGATACGCAGTATTTT.

As concerns this clonotype: The germline gene is not matched at one end of the junction; a read error may be the cause. V and J are TRBV11-2 and TRBJ1-4; D gene unclear. Germline loops: CDR1 SGHAT, CDR2 FQNNGV. The CDR3 has 16 residues. CDR3 loop: CANSMTQGGTNVKLFF. The CDR3 coding sequence is TGTGCCAACAGCATGACTCAAGGAGGAACAAATGTAAAACTGTTTTTT.

A remark on this clonotype: One junction end does not reproduce the germline sequence, and a read error may be involved. The V and J genes are TRBV24-1 and TRBJ2-3; 12 bases match TRBD2. The CDR3 covers 18 residues. Per the germline V gene, CDR1 is KGHDR and CDR2 is SFDVKD. CDR3 region: CTTSDSRTSGALTDTQYF. CDR3 DNA: TGTACCACCAGTGATTCGCGGACTAGCGGGGCCCTCACAGATACGCAGTATTTT.

As for this clonotype: One end of the junction is discordant with germline, which a read error may explain. This chain links TRBV12-3 or TRBV12-4 with TRBJ1-5; D is undetermined. This CDR3 is 13 amino acids long. CDR3 residues: CACSRNSDQPQHF. In DNA, the CDR3 is TGTGCCTGCAGTCGTAACAGTGATCAGCCCCAGCATTTT.

For this clonotype: One end of the junction does not line up with germline, which may come from a read error. J is TRBJ2-7 and V is TRBV11-2, with D hard to call. Germline V gene sequence: CDR1 SGHAT, CDR2 FQNNGV. The CDR3 is 14 residues long. The CDR3 bases are TGTGCCAGCAGCTTAACCGACGGAGTCTACGAGGAGTACTTC. As protein: CASSLTDGVYEEYF.

The rearrangement links TRBV6-2 or TRBV6-3 to TRBJ2-3; D gene ambiguous. The CDR3 is made up of 17 amino acids. Germline-derived CDR1 and CDR2 are MNHEY and SVGEGT. The ends were cut back, 0 bases at V and 5 bases at J, with 18 bases in the middle. The CDR3 here is CASSYSTGTAKGDTQYF. Here the CDR3 DNA reads TGTGCCAGCAGTTACTCCACGGGCACCGCAAAAGGAGATACGCAGTATTTT.

Remarks on this clonotype: It may be a read error: a sequence one base away is much more abundant. V gene TRBV5-1 combines with J gene TRBJ2-4; D is perhaps TRBD2 (5 bases). CDR3 size: 13 residues. CDR1 SGHRS and CDR2 YFSETQ come from the germline V gene. DNA for the CDR3: TGCGCCAGCAGCTTGGCGGGATTAGACATTCACTACTTC. Amino acid sequence: CASSLAGLDIHYF.

This clonotype has a single count. This chain connects TRBV6-5 to TRBJ2-3, with TRBD1 matching over 11 bases. Germline CDR1 MNHEY, CDR2 SVGAGI. The length of the CDR3 is 14 residues. The CDR3 nucleotides are TGTATCAGCAAAAGGACAGGGGGCACAGATACGGACTATTTT. It specifies CISKRTGGTDTDYF.

The chain recombines TRBV9 with TRBJ2-7; no firm D call. This CDR3 is 14 amino acids long. Trimming pared 0 bases from V and 6 bases from J, leaving 13 bases between. Germline V CDR1 and CDR2: SGDLS, YYNGEE. The CDR3 region has the DNA TGTGCCAGCAGCGTAGCCAGCAGAAGCGCCGAGCAGTACTTC. This codes for CASSVASRSAEQYF.

Worth noting for this clonotype: One end of the junction does not line up with germline, which may come from a read error. This chain links TRBV29-1 with TRBJ2-1, with a tentative D call TRBD2 (6 bases). The CDR3 length is 13 residues. Per the germline V gene, CDR1 is SQVTM and CDR2 is ANQGSEA. CDR3 DNA: TGCAGCATTGAAGGGACTGACTACAATGAGCAGTTCTTC. Residues: CSIEGTDYNEQFF.

The chain combines TRBV5-1 with TRBJ2-7; TRBD1 matches 11 bases. With V trimmed by 7 bases and J by 2 bases, 8 bases remained unmatched. CDR3 length equals 15 residues. Germline-derived CDR1 and CDR2 are SGHRS and YFSETQ. The CDR3 DNA follows: TGCGCCAGCGGACTGGGACAGGGGGTTGCCTACGAGCAGTACTTC. Residues: CASGLGQGVAYEQYF.

This clonotype was found a few times. A clone one base away is much larger, so this may be a read error. The chain has TRBV30 and TRBJ2-3; D may be TRBD1 (6 bases). Gene TRBJ1-5 matches the end of the DNA better, so the J call may be wrong. Germline loops: CDR1 GTSNPN, CDR2 SVGIG (reference sequence). This CDR3 comprises 11 residues. CDR3 in DNA: TGTGCCTGGGGACAGACAGATACGCAGCATTTT. It specifies CAWGQTDTQHF.

This rearrangement joins TRBV5-1 to TRBJ2-7; possibly TRBD2 for D (5 bases). The V gene lost 3 bases and the J gene lost 4 bases, with 17 bases spanning the gap. The germline V gene encodes CDR1 SGHRS and CDR2 YFSETQ. There are 15 residues in the CDR3. The CDR3 DNA reads as TGCGCCAGCAGCTCCACGTCTGGGAGCGCTTACGAGCAGTACTTC. This sequence encodes CASSSTSGSAYEQYF.

In its sample, this clonotype is medium-sized. One end of the junction fails to match germline, which may point to a read error. The genes are TRBV12-3 or TRBV12-4 and TRBJ2-7; 10 bases fit TRBD2. The CDR3 covers 14 residues. The CDR3 spells CASSLAGENYEQYF. CDR3 sequence (DNA): TGTGCCAGCAGTCTAGCGGGAGAGAACTACGAGCAGTACTTC.

This clonotype was observed a single time. It is likely a read error, because the conserved phenylalanine at the end of the CDR3 is missing. This rearrangement joins TRBV11-2 to TRBJ2-2, with D perhaps given as TRBD1 or TRBD2 (5 bases each). The CDR3 runs to 15 residues. CDR1 is SGHAT and CDR2 is FQNNGV in the germline V gene. The CDR3 loop is CASSLVGRGTRELFL. The CDR3 nucleotides are TGTGCCAGCAGCTTAGTCGGACGGGGCACCAGGGAGCTGTTTTTA.

For this clonotype: A junction end diverges from the germline sequence, so it may reflect a read error. This CDR3 is CRVEVGGRASGEQFF. CDR3 DNA: TGCCGCGTTGAGGTGGGCGGGAGGGCCAGCGGTGAGCAGTTCTTC. The J gene is TRBJ2-1, the V gene TRBV29-1; 9 bases fit TRBD2. This CDR3 is built from 15 residues. The germline V gene encodes CDR1 SQVTM and CDR2 ANQGSEA.

This rearrangement joins TRBV11-1 to TRBJ2-1; TRBD2 matches at 7 bases. Germline loops: CDR1 SGHAT, CDR2 FQDESV (reference sequence). V shed 5 bases and J 0 bases; nucleotides not matched to a gene: 16. This CDR3 comprises 19 residues. CDR3 nucleotide sequence: TGTGCCAGCAGCCCCCCCCCTGTTAGCGGGTTTAACTCCTACAATGAGCAGTTCTTC. This codes for CASSPPPVSGFNSYNEQFF.

V and J are TRBV29-1 and TRBJ2-7, with D unresolved. The CDR3 sequence is 12 residues long. Trimming cost V 6 bases and J 10 bases, with 19 bases left between them. Germline CDR1 is SQVTM and CDR2 is ANQGSEA. The CDR3 DNA reads TGCAGCGTGACTTCATCCTCCTTCGAACAGTACTTC. As protein: CSVTSSSFEQYF.

This clonotype was seen repeatedly, ten times or more. This rearrangement joins TRBV6-1 to TRBJ1-6; D remains ambiguous. Germline CDR1 is MNHNS and CDR2 is SASEGT. This CDR3 is built from 14 residues. The ends were cut back, 3 bases at V and 10 bases at J, with 13 bases in the middle. DNA for the CDR3: TGTGCCAGCAGTGAGGGCGAGTCAGTATCACCCCTCCACTTT. It translates to CASSEGESVSPLHF.

In this sample, this clonotype turned up a few times. Because the CDR3 is missing its conserved closing phenylalanine or tryptophan, this is likely a read error. It is unclear where the CDR3 begins or ends on the DNA, so no DNA is shown, and the CDR3 is as TCRdb lists it. The chain couples TRBV11-2 to TRBJ2-5; TRBD2, as called in the table, went unchecked against the DNA. In germline, CDR1 is SGHAT, CDR2 FQNNGV. The CDR3 has 16 residues if both end residues are counted. This CDR3 is CASSQSPGGGKETQYL.

A single count supports this clonotype. The missing conserved phenylalanine or tryptophan at the end of this CDR3 makes a read error likely. J is TRBJ2-5 and V is TRBV6-2 or TRBV6-3, with D maybe TRBD2 (5 bases). In germline, CDR1 is MNHEY, CDR2 SVGEGT. The CDR3 is 15 residues long. This CDR3 is CASSYSRVPGESQYL. In DNA form, the CDR3 reads TGTGCCAGCAGTTACTCGAGGGTACCCGGGGAGAGCCAGTACCTA.

The V gene is TRBV5-6, the J gene TRBJ2-3; 8 bases are shared with TRBD2. This CDR3 spans 15 amino acids. V was clipped by 4 bases and J by 3 bases; unmatched bases: 7. Per the germline V gene, CDR1 is SGHDT and CDR2 is YYEEEE. The CDR3 coding sequence is TGTGCCAGCAGCCTGTCGGCGGGAGGAACAGATACGCAGTATTTT. Amino acid sequence: CASSLSAGGTDTQYF. The full variable domain, its missing parts supplied by reference TRBV5-6 and TRBJ2-3, is DAGVTQSPTHLIKTRGQQVTLRCSPKSGHDTVSWYQQALGQGPQFIFQYYEEEERQRGNFPDRFSGHQFPNYSSELNVNALLLGDSALYLCASSLSAGGTDTQYFGPGTRLTVL.